Listed here are 29 T cell receptor beta chains from one sample, sequenced in a study of blood T cells in healthy people across ages. For the second PCR, which ran for about 6 to 11 cycles, a sample-barcoded 5' primer and a J-beta primer mix were used. TCRdb recomputed calls from the 5' RACE reads with MiXCR, one row per CDR3 protein. The table has about 940,000 distinct CDR3 sequences, 48% seen once. Sequenced: blood. The source is a man aged 25 to 40 in good health.

This chain links TRBV10-3 with TRBJ1-1, with D unclear. V was shortened by 4 bases and J by 0 bases, with 6 bases between the two germline ends. Germline values: CDR1 ENHRY, CDR2 SYGVKD. This CDR3 is 13 amino acids long. This chain's CDR3 is CAISGTLNTEAFF. The CDR3 region has the DNA TGTGCCATCAGTGGTACCCTGAACACTGAAGCTTTCTTT.

The chain recombines TRBV7-9 with TRBJ1-5, with TRBD1 matching 8 bases. There are 18 residues in the CDR3. CDR1 SEHNR and CDR2 FQNEAQ come from the germline V gene (reference sequence). J gave up 2 bases and V 2 bases, and 11 bases lay outside the gene matches. CDR3 DNA sequence: TGTGCCAGCAGCTTAATGGCAGGGGGCCTTACGGGCAATCAGCCCCAGCATTTT. Its protein is CASSLMAGGLTGNQPQHF.

The gene calls are TRBV9 and TRBJ2-7; D unresolved. In germline, CDR1 is SGDLS, CDR2 YYNGEE. CDR3 length: 16 residues. Trimming removed 0 bases at V and 0 bases at J, with 13 bases between. CDR3: CASSVDSRAGSYEQYF. The CDR3, as DNA: TGTGCCAGCAGCGTAGATAGCCGCGCAGGCTCCTACGAGCAGTACTTC. The whole variable domain, filled in from reference TRBV9 and TRBJ2-7, reads DSGVTQTPKHLITATGQRVTLRCSPRSGDLSVYWYQQSLDQGLQFLIQYYNGEERAKGNILERFSAQQFPDLHSELNLSSLELGDSALYFCASSVDSRAGSYEQYFGPGTRLTVT.

Ten or more counts support this clonotype. The CDR3 protein is CASSLGGLGEQYF. In DNA, the CDR3 is TGTGCCAGCAGTTTGGGGGGGCTGGGCGAGCAGTACTTC. The V gene is TRBV12-3 or TRBV12-4, the J gene TRBJ2-7; D possibly corresponds to TRBD2 (7 bases). CDR3 length: 13 amino acids. V lost 3 bases, J lost 6 bases, and 12 bases lay in between.

The V call is TRBV7-3, the J call TRBJ1-1; possible D gene TRBD1, 5 bases. Germline values: CDR1 SGHTA, CDR2 FQGTGA. V was shortened by 4 bases and J by 5 bases, with 11 bases between the two germline ends. This CDR3 has 13 residues. CDR3 sequence reads: CASSYTEGTEAFF. CDR3 bases: TGTGCCAGCAGCTATACAGAGGGGACTGAAGCTTTCTTT.

The gene calls are TRBV27 and TRBJ1-6, with D uncertain. The CDR3 extends over 14 amino acids. CDR1 is MNHEY and CDR2 is SMNVEV in the germline V gene (reference sequence). V dropped 2 bases and J dropped 7 bases, with 9 bases sitting between them. The CDR3 coding sequence is TGTGCCAGCAGTTTAGTGGATGGGAATTCACCCCTCCACTTT. Its protein product is CASSLVDGNSPLHF.

This clonotype was seen once. The rearrangement links TRBV5-4 to TRBJ1-1; no definite D call. V was cut by 7 bases and J by 0 bases, with 16 bases left in between. Germline CDR1 SGHNT, CDR2 YYREEE (reference sequence). The CDR3 is 15 amino acids. CDR3: CASGSLGRLNTEAFF. In DNA, the CDR3 is TGTGCCAGCGGCTCCCTTGGGCGGTTGAACACTGAAGCTTTCTTT. Filled out from reference TRBV5-4 and TRBJ1-1, the complete variable domain reads ETGVTQSPTHLIKTRGQQVTLRCSSQSGHNTVSWYQQALGQGPQFIFQYYREEENGRGNFPPRFSGLQFPNYSSELNVNALELDDSALYLCASGSLGRLNTEAFFGQGTRLTVV.

The chain carries TRBV20-1 and TRBJ2-5; TRBD2 aligns across 8 bases. The V segment lost 6 bases and the J segment 4 bases; nucleotides outside the gene matches: 7. Germline CDR1 DFQATT, CDR2 SNEGSKA (reference sequence). There are 13 residues in the CDR3. The CDR3 reads CSAQSGGIETQYF. The CDR3, as DNA: TGCAGTGCACAATCGGGGGGGATAGAGACCCAGTACTTC.

A few counts support this clonotype. The CDR3 bases are TGTGCCAGCAGCAAAGGTCCCCCGTATAATGAAAAACTGTTTTTT. It is translated as CASSKGPPYNEKLFF. The chain carries TRBV3-1 and TRBJ1-4; D gene unclear. The germline V and J ends were trimmed by 5 bases and 4 bases, with 14 bases remaining between them. CDR3 length: 15 residues. CDR1 is LGHDT, CDR2 YNNKEL, per germline (reference sequence).

The chain uses TRBV6-1 and TRBJ1-2, with TRBD1 identical over 7 bases. The length of the CDR3 is 12 residues. The J segment lost 7 bases and the V segment lost 8 bases, leaving 7 bases of the junction unmatched. Germline V gene data show CDR1 as MNHNS and CDR2 as SASEGT. CDR3 DNA: TGTGCCAGCGGGCAGGGGGTTCCTGGCTACACCTTC. Residues: CASGQGVPGYTF.

The rearrangement links TRBV28 to TRBJ1-2; possible D gene TRBD1, 6 bases. Trimming left V 5 bases short and J 3 bases short, with 19 bases between. The germline V gene has CDR1 MDHEN and CDR2 SYDVKM. The CDR3 sequence is 16 residues long. CDR3 loop: CASSPGGTPGDYGYTF. In DNA, the CDR3 is TGTGCCAGCAGTCCCGGAGGGACACCCGGGGACTATGGCTACACCTTC.

This chain connects TRBV11-3 to TRBJ2-1; D is ambiguous. The germline V gene encodes CDR1 SGHNT and CDR2 YENEEA. CDR3 size: 15 residues. Trimming removed 5 bases from V and 8 bases from J, with 19 bases in between. CDR3 nucleotides: TGTGCCAGCAGCCAAGATCCGACCCGAGGCGATGAGCAGTTCTTC. Its translation is CASSQDPTRGDEQFF.

In its sample, this clonotype was seen many times. The chain carries TRBV12-3 or TRBV12-4 and TRBJ2-1; D remains ambiguous. Deletions cut 3 bases from V and 7 bases from J, with 7 bases between. The CDR3 covers 12 residues. The CDR3 sequence is CASSFIRNEQFF. CDR3 DNA sequence: TGTGCCAGCAGTTTTATCCGGAATGAGCAGTTCTTC.

This clonotype has just a few counts. This chain uses TRBV11-3 with TRBJ1-2, with TRBD1 matching over 10 bases. This CDR3 has 15 residues. The ends lost 5 bases at V and 3 bases at J; junction bases unmatched: 6. Germline loops: CDR1 SGHNT, CDR2 YENEEA. The CDR3 DNA is TGTGCCAGCAGCCCGATGACAGGGGGCGACTATGGCTACACCTTC. Its translation is CASSPMTGGDYGYTF.

The V and J genes are TRBV21-1 and TRBJ2-2; TRBD1, the D gene given by the table, was not confirmed from the DNA. TRBV21-1 is tagged as a pseudogene. This CDR3 has 15 amino acids. CDR3 in DNA: TGTGCCAGCAGCTTAGGGGGGGGCTCCCCGGGGGAGCTGTTTTTT. This translates into CASSLGGGSPGELFF.

V gene TRBV30 combines with J gene TRBJ2-2, with 9 bases matching TRBD1. Looked up from germline, CDR1 is GTSNPN and CDR2 is SVGIG (reference sequence). After removal of 2 bases from V and 5 bases from J, the junction contained 12 bases not matched to a gene. The CDR3 consists of 17 residues. The CDR3 DNA sequence: TGTGCCTGGAGTCCTAAGGGAGGGACAGGGCTAACCGGGGAGCTGTTTTTT. This codes for CAWSPKGGTGLTGELFF. The variable domain in full, completed from reference TRBV30 and TRBJ2-2, reads SQTIHQWPATLVQPVGSPLSLECTVEGTSNPNLYWYRQAAGRGLQLLFYSVGIGQISSEVPQNLSASRPQDRQFILSSKKLLLSDSGFYLCAWSPKGGTGLTGELFFGEGSRLTVL.

This clonotype has at least ten counts. The chain has TRBV6-4 and TRBJ2-1; D is unresolved. The V end was cut by 3 bases, the J end by 0 bases, with 6 bases between. The germline V gene has CDR1 MRHNA and CDR2 SNTAGT. The CDR3 is 14 residues long. DNA of the CDR3: TGTGCCAGCAGTGAAGAGTTCTCCTACAATGAGCAGTTCTTC. Translating it yields CASSEEFSYNEQFF.

Details on this clonotype: One junction end does not reproduce the germline sequence, and a read error may be involved. The chain combines TRBV7-9 with TRBJ2-7, with 9 positions matching TRBD2. Germline V lookup: CDR1 SEHNR, CDR2 FQNEAQ (reference sequence). The length of the CDR3 is 16 residues. DNA for the CDR3: TGTGCCGGCAGCTTAGTAGGAGCGGGGGGATCCTACGAGCAGTACTTC. It codes for CAGSLVGAGGSYEQYF.

The chain couples TRBV20-1 to TRBJ1-4, with D possibly being TRBD1 (5 bases). There are 16 residues in the CDR3. The V end was cut by 1 base, the J end by 6 bases, with 18 bases between. The V gene's germline CDR1 is DFQATT and CDR2 SNEGSKA (reference sequence). The CDR3 here is CSARALDNTGYEKLFF. The CDR3 nucleotides are TGCAGTGCTAGAGCTTTGGACAACACTGGGTATGAAAAACTGTTTTTT.

This sequence joins TRBV27 and TRBJ1-1, with D possibly matching TRBD1 (6 bases). V dropped 6 bases and J dropped 6 bases, with 14 bases sitting between them. Looked up from germline, CDR1 is MNHEY and CDR2 is SMNVEV (reference sequence). The CDR3 totals 13 residues. CDR3 loop: CASSPGHHPEAFF. Here the CDR3 DNA reads TGTGCCAGCAGCCCGGGACACCATCCTGAAGCTTTCTTT.

This clonotype was detected a few times. V and J are TRBV20-1 and TRBJ1-1, with D possibly TRBD1 on 5 matching bases. In germline, CDR1 is DFQATT, CDR2 SNEGSKA (reference sequence). This CDR3 comprises 15 residues. V lost 1 base, J lost 1 base, and 13 bases lay in between. The CDR3 protein is CSARGPGRGNTEAFF. CDR3 in DNA: TGCAGTGCTAGAGGACCGGGGCGGGGGAACACTGAAGCTTTCTTT.

Worth noting for this clonotype: Given a much more abundant clone one base away, this may be a read error. This chain joins TRBV15 and TRBJ2-3; D unclear. CDR3 length equals 13 residues. The V gene's germline CDR1 is LNHNV and CDR2 YYDKDF (reference sequence). The CDR3 DNA reads as TGTGCCACCAGCGGAGATCACACAGATACGCAGTATTTT. The encoded protein is CATSGDHTDTQYF.

The V gene is TRBV28, the J gene TRBJ2-3; TRBD2 is a possible D gene (6 bases). The CDR3 loop spans 14 amino acids. V lost 6 bases and J lost 0, with 10 bases in between. The germline V gene encodes CDR1 MDHEN and CDR2 SYDVKM. This CDR3 reads CASRPGTSTDTQYF. As DNA, the CDR3 is TGTGCCAGCAGGCCTGGGACTAGCACAGATACGCAGTATTTT.

This clonotype occurred a few times. The chain is built from TRBV20-1 and TRBJ2-3; the D gene is possibly TRBD1 (5 bases). This CDR3 has 13 residues. The germline V gene encodes CDR1 DFQATT and CDR2 SNEGSKA (reference sequence). Trimming took off 7 bases at V and 0 bases at J, with 11 bases between the two ends. Here the CDR3 DNA reads TGCAGTGAACGACAGAAAAGCACAGATACGCAGTATTTT. Its translation: CSERQKSTDTQYF.

This clonotype was picked up one time. The CDR3, as DNA: TGTGCCAGCAGCGTAGACGGTGTGGCAGGGGATGGCTACACCTTC. It codes for CASSVDGVAGDGYTF. V and J are TRBV9 and TRBJ1-2; tentatively, D is TRBD1 (6 bases). Trimming cost V 0 bases and J 6 bases, with 15 bases left between them. Germline V gives CDR1 SGDLS, CDR2 YYNGEE. This CDR3 region has 15 residues.

J is TRBJ2-6 and V is TRBV27; the match to TRBD1 covers 9 bases. Trimming removed 5 bases from V and 4 bases from J; junction bases left unmatched: 12. Germline values: CDR1 MNHEY, CDR2 SMNVEV (reference sequence). This CDR3 region has 18 residues. CDR3 DNA: TGTGCCAGCAGTCCTCACCGGGACAGGGCGGTAGGGGCCAACGTCCTGACTTTC. Protein product: CASSPHRDRAVGANVLTF. Variable domain in full (rest from reference TRBV27 and TRBJ2-6): EAQVTQNPRYLITVTGKKLTVTCSQNMNHEYMSWYRQDPGLGLRQIYYSMNVEVTDKGDVPEGYKVSRKEKRNFPLILESPSPNQTSLYFCASSPHRDRAVGANVLTFGAGSRLTVL.

Regarding this clonotype: The junction does not match germline at one end; this may be a read error. V usage is TRBV4-2 and J usage is TRBJ2-4; TRBD2 might be the D (5 bases). CDR1 LGHNA and CDR2 YNFKEQ come from the germline V gene. The CDR3 consists of 16 residues. The CDR3 is CASSPVVRADKNIQNF. Written as DNA, the CDR3 is TGTGCCAGCAGCCCTGTGGTGAGGGCTGACAAAAACATTCAGAACTTC.

This rearrangement joins TRBV5-1 to TRBJ2-7; a weak D match, TRBD1 (6 bases). V was shortened by 4 bases and J by 3 bases, with 14 bases between the two germline ends. Germline loops: CDR1 SGHRS, CDR2 YFSETQ. The CDR3 runs to 14 residues. CDR3 in amino acids: CASSVDRNIYEQYF. The CDR3 DNA follows: TGCGCCAGCAGCGTTGACAGGAATATCTACGAGCAGTACTTC.

A note on this clonotype: Mismatch with germline at one junction end may stem from a read error. The chain has TRBV5-4 and TRBJ2-3; D is unclear. The CDR3 covers 16 residues. Germline V gene lookup returns CDR1 SGHNT and CDR2 YYREEE (reference sequence). The CDR3: CTSSRAWQTGTDTQYF. The CDR3 coding sequence is TGTACCAGCAGCCGGGCGTGGCAGACCGGAACAGATACGCAGTATTTT. Looking up the rest from reference TRBV5-4 and TRBJ2-3 gives the full variable domain: ETGVTQSPTHLIKTRGQQVTLRCSSQSGHNTVSWYQQALGQGPQFIFQYYREEENGRGNFPPRFSGLQFPNYSSELNVNALELDDSALYLCTSSRAWQTGTDTQYFGPGTRLTVL.